Sequencing of this TCR beta chain was carried out in a study of T cell repertoires in cytomegalovirus infection. Study-level results: There were HLA-C-restricted CMV-specific TCR beta clonotypes dominating the ex vivo response.

This clonotype was seen a few times. Its antigen is as yet unknown. In TCRdb, the reads were re-called with MiXCR into one record per CDR3 protein. Among 200,000 or so distinct CDR3 sequences listed, approximately 20% were seen once. The clonotype originates from a human donor in good health (CMV status not recorded). Some clones in this sample may be carry-over from other donors' samples. Sequencing was done on a sample of PBMCs.

CDR3 loop: CASSLNRQNTGELFF. As DNA, the CDR3 is TGTGCCAGCAGTTTAAACAGACAGAACACCGGGGAGCTGTTTTTT. The chain has TRBV27 and TRBJ2-2; D gene unclear. Trimming stripped 2 bases from V and 1 base from J, with 8 bases between. The CDR3 sequence is 15 residues long. Germline-derived CDR1 and CDR2 are MNHEY and SMNVEV (reference sequence).